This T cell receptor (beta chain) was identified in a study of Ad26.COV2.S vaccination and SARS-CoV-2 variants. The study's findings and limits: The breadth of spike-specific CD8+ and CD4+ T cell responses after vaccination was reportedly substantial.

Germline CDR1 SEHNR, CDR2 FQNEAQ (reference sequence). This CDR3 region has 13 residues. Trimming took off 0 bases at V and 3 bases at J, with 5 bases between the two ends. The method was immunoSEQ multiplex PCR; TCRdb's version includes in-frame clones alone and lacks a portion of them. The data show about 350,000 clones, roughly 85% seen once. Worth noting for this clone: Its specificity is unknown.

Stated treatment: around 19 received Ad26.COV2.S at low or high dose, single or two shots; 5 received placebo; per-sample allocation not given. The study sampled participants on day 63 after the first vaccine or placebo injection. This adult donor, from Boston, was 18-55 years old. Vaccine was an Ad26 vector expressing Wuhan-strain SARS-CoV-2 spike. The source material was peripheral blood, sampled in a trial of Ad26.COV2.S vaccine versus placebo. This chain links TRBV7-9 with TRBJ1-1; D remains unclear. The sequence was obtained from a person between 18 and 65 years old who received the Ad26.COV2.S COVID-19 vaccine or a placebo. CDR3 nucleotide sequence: TGTGCCAGCAGCTTAGCGTCCTACACTGAAGCTTTCTTT. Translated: CASSLASYTEAFF.